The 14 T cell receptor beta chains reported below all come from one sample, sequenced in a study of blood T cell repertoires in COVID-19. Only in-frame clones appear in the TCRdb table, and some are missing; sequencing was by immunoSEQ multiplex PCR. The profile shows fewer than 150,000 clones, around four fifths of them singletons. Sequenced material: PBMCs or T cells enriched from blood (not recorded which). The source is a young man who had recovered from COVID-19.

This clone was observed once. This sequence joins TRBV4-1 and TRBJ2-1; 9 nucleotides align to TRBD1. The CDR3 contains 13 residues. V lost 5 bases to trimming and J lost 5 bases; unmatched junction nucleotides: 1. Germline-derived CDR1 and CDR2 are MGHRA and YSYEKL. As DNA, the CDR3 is TGCGCCAGCAGCGGGGACAGGGACAATGAGCAGTTCTTC. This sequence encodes CASSGDRDNEQFF.

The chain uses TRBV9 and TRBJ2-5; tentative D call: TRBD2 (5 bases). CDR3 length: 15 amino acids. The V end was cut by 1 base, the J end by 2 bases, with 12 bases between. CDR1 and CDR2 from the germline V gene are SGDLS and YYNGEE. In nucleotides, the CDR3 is TGTGCCAGCAGCGTAACCCCCCGGGAACAAGAGACCCAGTACTTC. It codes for CASSVTPREQETQYF. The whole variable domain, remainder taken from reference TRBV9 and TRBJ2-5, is DSGVTQTPKHLITATGQRVTLRCSPRSGDLSVYWYQQSLDQGLQFLIQYYNGEERAKGNILERFSAQQFPDLHSELNLSSLELGDSALYFCASSVTPREQETQYFGPGTRLLVL.

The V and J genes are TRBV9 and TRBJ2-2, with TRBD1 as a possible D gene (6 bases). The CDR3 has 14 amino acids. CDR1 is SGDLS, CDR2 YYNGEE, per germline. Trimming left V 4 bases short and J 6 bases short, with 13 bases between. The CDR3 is CASSLNRDPGELFF. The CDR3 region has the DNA TGTGCCAGCAGCCTTAACAGGGATCCCGGGGAGCTGTTTTTT.

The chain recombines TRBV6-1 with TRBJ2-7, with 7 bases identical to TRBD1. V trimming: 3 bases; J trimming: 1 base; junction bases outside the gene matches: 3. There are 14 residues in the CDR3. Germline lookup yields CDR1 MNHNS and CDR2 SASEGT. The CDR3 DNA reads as TGTGCCAGCAGTGATACAGGGGTGTCCTACGAGCAGTACTTC. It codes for CASSDTGVSYEQYF.

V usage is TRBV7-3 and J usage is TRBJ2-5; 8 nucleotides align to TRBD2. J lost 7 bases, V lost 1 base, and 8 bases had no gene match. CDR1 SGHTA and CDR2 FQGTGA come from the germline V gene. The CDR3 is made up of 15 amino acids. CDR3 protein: CASSLKAGVGRTQYF. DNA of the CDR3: TGTGCCAGCAGCTTAAAAGCGGGAGTAGGGCGGACCCAGTACTTC.

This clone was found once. The CDR3 DNA sequence: TGTGCCAGCAGCTTGGGGAGACAGGGTTCGCGGGCCCAGTACTTC. Translating it yields CASSLGRQGSRAQYF. The chain links TRBV5-6 to TRBJ2-5; 7 nucleotides agree with TRBD1. The CDR3 has 15 amino acids. The V and J ends lost 0 bases and 9 bases, in that order; junction bases with no gene match: 11. Germline V gene data show CDR1 as SGHDT and CDR2 as YYEEEE.

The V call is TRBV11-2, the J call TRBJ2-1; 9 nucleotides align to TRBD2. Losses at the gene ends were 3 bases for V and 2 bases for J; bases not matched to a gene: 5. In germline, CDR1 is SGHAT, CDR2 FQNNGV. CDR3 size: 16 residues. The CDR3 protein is CASSLLSGGPYNEQFF. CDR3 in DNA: TGTGCCAGCAGCTTGCTGAGCGGGGGGCCCTACAATGAGCAGTTCTTC.

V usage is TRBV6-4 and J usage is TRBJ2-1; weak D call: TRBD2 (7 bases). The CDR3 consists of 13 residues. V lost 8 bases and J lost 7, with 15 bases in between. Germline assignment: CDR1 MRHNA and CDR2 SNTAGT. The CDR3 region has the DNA TGTGCCAGCGGGAGGGAACAGGGAAATGAGCAGTTCTTC. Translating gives CASGREQGNEQFF.

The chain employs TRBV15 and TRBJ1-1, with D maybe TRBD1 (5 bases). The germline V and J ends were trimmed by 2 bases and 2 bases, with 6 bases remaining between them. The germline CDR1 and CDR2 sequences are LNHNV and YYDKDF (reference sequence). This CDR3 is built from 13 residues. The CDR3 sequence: CATSRQGNTEAFF. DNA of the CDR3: TGTGCCACCAGCAGACAGGGTAACACTGAAGCTTTCTTT.

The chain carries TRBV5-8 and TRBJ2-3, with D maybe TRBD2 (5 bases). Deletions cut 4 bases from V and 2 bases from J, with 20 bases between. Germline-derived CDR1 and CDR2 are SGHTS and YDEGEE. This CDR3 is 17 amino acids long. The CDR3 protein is CASSKSVGGSYTDTQYF. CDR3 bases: TGTGCCAGCAGCAAAAGTGTAGGCGGGTCATACACAGATACGCAGTATTTT.

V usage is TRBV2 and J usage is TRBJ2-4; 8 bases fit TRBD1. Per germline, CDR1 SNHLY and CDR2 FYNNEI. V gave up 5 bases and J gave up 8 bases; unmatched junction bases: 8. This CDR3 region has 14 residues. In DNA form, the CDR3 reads TGTGCCAGCAGTCCGTGGACAGGGATAGACATTCAGTACTTC. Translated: CASSPWTGIDIQYF.

CDR3 sequence: CASSSTNPGGGSPLHF. The DNA of the CDR3 is TGTGCCAGCTCATCCACCAACCCCGGGGGTGGGTCACCCCTCCACTTT. The V and J genes are TRBV18 and TRBJ1-6, with a tentative D call TRBD1 (5 bases). Germline assignment: CDR1 KGHSH and CDR2 LQKENI. Trimming cost V 5 bases and J 10 bases, with 21 bases left between them. There are 16 residues in the CDR3.

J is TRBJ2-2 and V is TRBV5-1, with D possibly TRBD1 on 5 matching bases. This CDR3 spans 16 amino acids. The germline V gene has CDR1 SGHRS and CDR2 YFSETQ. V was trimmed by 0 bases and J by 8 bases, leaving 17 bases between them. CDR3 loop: CASSLEGNQRGGELFF. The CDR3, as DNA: TGCGCCAGCAGCTTGGAGGGGAACCAGAGAGGAGGGGAGCTGTTTTTT.

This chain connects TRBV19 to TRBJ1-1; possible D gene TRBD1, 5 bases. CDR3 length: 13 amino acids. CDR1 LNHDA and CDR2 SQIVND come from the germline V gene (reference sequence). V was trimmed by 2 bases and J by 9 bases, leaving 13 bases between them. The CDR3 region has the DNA TGTGCCAGTAGTATACAAGGGGCACGCAAAGCTTTCTTT. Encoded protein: CASSIQGARKAFF.